This T cell receptor beta chain was recovered during a study of T cell changes during pregnancy in multiple sclerosis. Germline loops: CDR1 SGHRS, CDR2 YFSETQ. This CDR3 is built from 14 residues. Trimming removed 4 bases from V and 2 bases from J, with 10 bases in between. Sequencing used immunoSEQ multiplex PCR; TCRdb keeps in-frame clones, though not all of them. The table records 28,000 or so clones, approximately 91% of them present only once. The sequenced sample was CD8+ T cells from peripheral blood mononuclear cells, obtained in the second trimester of pregnancy. The sequence derives from a female donor with multiple sclerosis, enrolled in a pregnancy study. The chain has TRBV5-1 and TRBJ1-5, with D unclear. Here the CDR3 DNA reads TGCGCCAGCAGCCATGACGGGGGCAATCAGCCCCAGCATTTT. Protein product: CASSHDGGNQPQHF. Full variable domain (rest looked up from reference TRBV5-1 and TRBJ1-5): KAGVTQTPRYLIKTRGQQVTLSCSPISGHRSVSWYQQTPGQGLQFLFEYFSETQRNKGNFPGRFSGRQFSNSRSEMNVSTLELGDSALYLCASSHDGGNQPQHFGDGTRLSIL.